This T cell receptor beta chain was profiled in a study of OX40 agonist ivuxolimab in advanced cancers. The data were produced by immunoSEQ multiplex PCR, yet TCRdb's version contains in-frame clones alone and is incomplete. The sample has around 70,000 clones, 82% seen once. This receptor was obtained from an adult with an advanced solid tumor such as melanoma, head and neck, liver or kidney cancer. Sequences were derived from CD4+ or CD8+ T cells sorted from blood, sampled in a trial of the OX40 agonist ivuxolimab.

For the CDR3, the DNA is TGCGCCAGCAGCTCCAACTCTGGAAACACCATATATTTT. Translating gives CASSSNSGNTIYF. The chain carries TRBV5-1 and TRBJ1-3; D not certain. V gave up 3 bases and J gave up 0 bases, with 4 bases separating them. The CDR3 has 13 amino acids. Germline V CDR1 and CDR2: SGHRS, YFSETQ.